Shown below are 16 T cell receptor beta chains from a single sample sequenced in a study of glioma-infiltrating T cells. The iRepertoire nested amplicon-rescue multiplex PCR amplified TCR alpha and beta CDR3s from RNA. A single record per CDR3 protein comes from TCRdb applying MiXCR to the multiplex PCR reads. The sample gives 15,000 to 20,000 distinct CDR3 sequences, 55% to 75% of which show up once; around 42% is in the top ten. Sequenced input: glioma tissue, nonneoplastic brain tissue, or PBMCs (not recorded which). The receptors stem from a human donor with low-grade glioma or glioblastoma, undergoing nonglioma brain surgery, or in good health (not recorded which).

The chain carries TRBV29-1 and TRBJ1-1; no definite D call. The CDR3 is 11 residues long. V was trimmed by 1 base and J by 5 bases, leaving 5 bases between them. Germline V gene data show CDR1 as SQVTM and CDR2 as ANQGSEA. The CDR3 loop reads CSVEGVTEAFF. CDR3 DNA: TGCAGCGTTGAAGGGGTTACTGAAGCTTTCTTT.

V gene TRBV20-1 combines with J gene TRBJ2-7; D is perhaps TRBD1 (5 bases). The CDR3 runs to 14 residues. Trimming cost V 0 bases and J 0 bases, with 9 bases left between them. The V gene's germline CDR1 is DFQATT and CDR2 SNEGSKA (reference sequence). The CDR3 spells CSARDQGNSYEQYF. In nucleotides, the CDR3 is TGCAGTGCTAGAGATCAGGGAAACTCCTACGAGCAGTACTTC.

This chain joins TRBV7-2 and TRBJ1-3; D gene uncertain. The germline gives CDR1 SGHTA, CDR2 FQGNSA. The length of the CDR3 is 16 residues. Trimming stripped 1 base from V and 0 bases from J, with 10 bases between. The CDR3, as DNA: TGTGCCAGCAGCTTAGTAGGACTTAGCTCTGGAAACACCATATATTTT. It yields the protein CASSLVGLSSGNTIYF.

This chain uses TRBV6-5 with TRBJ2-5; the match to TRBD2 covers 13 bases. This CDR3 is built from 18 residues. Germline CDR1 MNHEY, CDR2 SVGAGI. Germline trimming cut 6 bases from V and 1 base from J; bases unmatched to any gene: 11. This CDR3 reads CASSLGLAGEPRQETQYF. DNA of the CDR3: TGTGCCAGCAGCCTCGGACTAGCGGGGGAGCCTCGCCAAGAGACCCAGTACTTC.

The chain couples TRBV9 to TRBJ1-5; 9 bases are shared with TRBD1. This CDR3 region has 16 residues. Per germline, CDR1 SGDLS and CDR2 YYNGEE. With V trimmed by 0 bases and J by 2 bases, 3 bases remained unmatched. As DNA, the CDR3 is TGTGCCAGCAGCGTAGGGGACAGGGCTGGCAATCAGCCCCAGCATTTT. This gives the protein CASSVGDRAGNQPQHF.

The sample holds a few counts of this clonotype. J is TRBJ1-2 and V is TRBV29-1; 10 positions agree with TRBD1. V lost 3 bases, J lost 0 bases, and 10 bases stayed unmatched. Per germline, CDR1 SQVTM and CDR2 ANQGSEA. The CDR3 consists of 17 residues. As DNA, the CDR3 is TGCAGCGTTGAGGACCGGGACAGGGGTTATACTAACTATGGCTACACCTTC. It codes for CSVEDRDRGYTNYGYTF.

This clonotype was detected a few times. The chain links TRBV5-1 to TRBJ2-2; D unresolved. Germline CDR1 SGHRS, CDR2 YFSETQ. Trimming stripped 7 bases from V and 1 base from J, with 8 bases between. The CDR3 is 13 amino acids. The CDR3 is CASFVQNTGELFF. CDR3 bases: TGCGCCAGCTTTGTGCAGAACACCGGGGAGCTGTTTTTT.

In this sample, this clonotype turned up many times. The J gene is TRBJ2-3, the V gene TRBV9; D is undetermined. Trimming shortened V by 4 bases and J by 2 bases, and 8 bases separated the two germline ends. Germline lookup yields CDR1 SGDLS and CDR2 YYNGEE. This CDR3 contains 13 residues. Here the CDR3 reads CASSPSVTDTQYF. CDR3 nucleotides: TGTGCCAGCAGCCCCTCCGTCACAGATACGCAGTATTTT.

This clonotype came up once. The chain carries TRBV6-5 and TRBJ1-1, with 7 bases matching TRBD1. J was trimmed by 1 base and V by 6 bases; bases with no gene match: 5. Germline values: CDR1 MNHEY, CDR2 SVGAGI. This CDR3 has 14 residues. DNA of the CDR3: TGTGCCAGCAGACTTACAGGGGCGAACACTGAAGCTTTCTTT. It specifies CASRLTGANTEAFF.

The V and J genes are TRBV20-1 and TRBJ1-1; D is perhaps TRBD1 (5 bases). V was pared by 5 bases and J by 1 base, with 8 bases between. The CDR3 contains 12 residues. CDR1 DFQATT and CDR2 SNEGSKA come from the germline V gene (reference sequence). CDR3 nucleotide sequence: TGCAGTGCTCCACAGGAGAACACTGAAGCTTTCTTT. Encoded protein: CSAPQENTEAFF.

The V gene is TRBV20-1, the J gene TRBJ2-5; maybe TRBD1 (5 bases). Trimming took 0 bases from V and 4 from J, leaving 12 bases between them. The germline V gene encodes CDR1 DFQATT and CDR2 SNEGSKA (reference sequence). CDR3 length equals 14 residues. CDR3 in amino acids: CSARDPRTRETQYF. CDR3 nucleotide sequence: TGCAGTGCTAGAGATCCCAGGACAAGAGAGACCCAGTACTTC.

V gene TRBV15 combines with J gene TRBJ1-1; D remains ambiguous. This CDR3 region has 11 residues. Germline assignment: CDR1 LNHNV and CDR2 YYDKDF (reference sequence). V lost 5 bases, J lost 7 bases, and 8 bases lay in between. The CDR3 loop is CATSGRDEAFF. As DNA, the CDR3 is TGTGCCACCAGCGGACGGGATGAAGCTTTCTTT.

This clonotype has more than one count but fewer than ten. The chain links TRBV6-6 to TRBJ2-7; possible D gene TRBD1, 7 bases. CDR1 is MNHNY, CDR2 SVGAGI, per germline (reference sequence). Trimming pared 4 bases from V and 4 bases from J, leaving 11 bases between. CDR3 length equals 13 residues. As DNA, the CDR3 is TGTGCCAGCAGTTGGTCAGGGGGGTACGAGCAGTACTTC. Protein product: CASSWSGGYEQYF.

The table lists this clonotype with many counts. The chain has TRBV7-6 and TRBJ2-7; weak D call: TRBD1 (6 bases). The germline CDR1 and CDR2 sequences are SGHVS and FNYEAQ. V shed 5 bases and J shed 5 bases, with 13 bases lying between them. There are 13 residues in the CDR3. The CDR3 region has the DNA TGTGCCAGCAGCCCCCGACAGGCCAACGAGCAGTACTTC. This translates into CASSPRQANEQYF. The full variable domain, with the rest looked up from reference TRBV7-6 and TRBJ2-7, is GAGVSQSPRYKVTKRGQDVALRCDPISGHVSLYWYRQALGQGPEFLTYFNYEAQQDKSGLPNDRFSAERPEGSISTLTIQRTEQRDSAMYRCASSPRQANEQYFGPGTRLTVT.

This clonotype came up once. V is TRBV18 and J is TRBJ1-2; the D is unclear. The germline V and J ends were trimmed by 5 bases and 10 bases, with 17 bases remaining between them. CDR3 length equals 13 residues. Per germline, CDR1 KGHSH and CDR2 LQKENI. CDR3 residues: CASSGKVVRDYTF. CDR3 DNA sequence: TGTGCCAGCTCAGGGAAGGTAGTTCGAGACTACACCTTC.

The chain joins TRBV10-3 to TRBJ1-1, with D unclear. Germline CDR1 is ENHRY and CDR2 is SYGVKD. The V end lost 3 bases, the J end lost 9 bases, and 17 bases lay between the germline ends. The CDR3 covers 14 residues. The CDR3 region is CAISERFLTDQAFF. CDR3 nucleotide sequence: TGTGCCATCAGTGAAAGGTTCCTAACGGATCAAGCTTTCTTT.